This TCR beta chain is drawn from a study of blood T cell repertoires in COVID-19. Study summary: Collection of acute and convalescent COVID-19 samples took place in the United States, Italy and Spain. In each case, the material was cDNA or gDNA derived from T cells, B-cell-depleted T cells, or PBMCs.

Trimming left V 5 bases short and J 7 bases short, with 11 bases between. CDR3 size: 12 residues. Germline CDR1 and CDR2: SEHNR and FQNEAQ (reference sequence). How the authors handled the data: Reference gene primer amplification in the assay estimated nucleated cell counts. The repertoire was sequenced with immunoSEQ multiplex PCR; TCRdb's copy has only in-frame clones and lacks some. The DNA was the basis for D and trimming; V, J and clone size are from that table. The data contain approximately 100,000 clones, about nine tenths of them singletons. Sequencing was done on a sample of peripheral blood. The TCR originated in a man in his fifties with acute or convalescent COVID-19. The chain carries TRBV7-9 and TRBJ1-1; D unresolved. The CDR3 is CASSPLGVEAFF. The CDR3 DNA follows: TGTGCCAGCAGCCCCCTAGGTGTTGAAGCTTTCTTT.